Following are 30 T cell receptor beta chains from one sample sequenced in a study of blood T cell repertoires in COVID-19. The method was immunoSEQ multiplex PCR; TCRdb's version includes in-frame clones alone and lacks a portion of them. This table holds about 260,000 clones, roughly 86% found once. The sample comprised peripheral blood. The receptors shown here come from a human donor in a cohort sampled during active COVID-19.

The gene calls are TRBV9 and TRBJ1-4; the D is unclear. The CDR3 runs to 14 residues. V was trimmed by 0 bases and J by 7 bases, leaving 10 bases between them. Germline V CDR1 and CDR2: SGDLS, YYNGEE. The DNA for the CDR3 is TGTGCCAGCAGCGTAGGGTCCCGCGGTGAAAAACTGTTTTTT. Protein sequence: CASSVGSRGEKLFF.

This clone was seen a few times. The V call is TRBV30, the J call TRBJ2-2; the D is unclear. The CDR3 totals 13 residues. Trimming took 0 bases from V and 3 from J, leaving 5 bases between them. The germline V gene has CDR1 GTSNPN and CDR2 SVGIG (reference sequence). CDR3 sequence: CAWSVLYTGELFF. The CDR3 bases are TGTGCCTGGAGTGTACTGTACACCGGGGAGCTGTTTTTT.

V gene TRBV5-1 combines with J gene TRBJ2-5; 13 bases align to TRBD2. The CDR3 totals 15 residues. Germline trimming cut 4 bases from V and 4 bases from J; bases unmatched to any gene: 4. Per the germline V gene, CDR1 is SGHRS and CDR2 is YFSETQ. CDR3 coding DNA: TGCGCCAGCAGCGCCGGACTAGCGGGGGTAGAGACCCAGTACTTC. As protein: CASSAGLAGVETQYF.

This clone appeared once. The chain recombines TRBV6-2 or TRBV6-3 with TRBJ2-7; a possible D gene is TRBD2 (5 bases). V dropped 2 bases and J dropped 1 base, with 12 bases sitting between them. Germline V gene data show CDR1 as MNHEY and CDR2 as SVGEGT. This CDR3 region has 15 residues. The CDR3 DNA is TGTGCCAGCAGTTACGGGTGGACTGGATCCTACGAGCAGTACTTC. Protein product: CASSYGWTGSYEQYF.

The rearrangement links TRBV28 to TRBJ2-3; D is undetermined. Trimming took off 7 bases at V and 0 bases at J, with 8 bases between the two ends. CDR3 length: 13 amino acids. Germline CDR1 reads MDHEN; CDR2 reads SYDVKM. The CDR3 region has the DNA TGTGCCAGCACTCGCGGAAGCACAGATACGCAGTATTTT. It yields the protein CASTRGSTDTQYF. The entire variable domain, with the rest obtained from reference TRBV28 and TRBJ2-3, is as follows: DVKVTQSSRYLVKRTGEKVFLECVQDMDHENMFWYRQDPGLGLRLIYFSYDVKMKEKGDIPEGYSVSREKKERFSLILESASTNQTSMYLCASTRGSTDTQYFGPGTRLTVL.

In this sample, this clone turned up once. The chain employs TRBV30 and TRBJ2-7; TRBD2 matches 8 bases. This CDR3 has 13 amino acids. V trimming: 2 bases; J trimming: 4 bases; junction bases outside the gene matches: 4. CDR1 GTSNPN and CDR2 SVGIG come from the germline V gene (reference sequence). In nucleotides, the CDR3 is TGTGCCTGGAGTCTAGCGGGCCTATACGAGCAGTACTTC. This translates into CAWSLAGLYEQYF.

The CDR3: CASRDQAGGYEQYF. The CDR3 DNA reads as TGCGCCAGCAGAGACCAGGCAGGGGGTTACGAGCAGTACTTC. The chain is built from TRBV5-1 and TRBJ2-7, with TRBD1 matching 7 bases. There are 14 residues in the CDR3. From germline, CDR1 is SGHRS and CDR2 YFSETQ. After removal of 5 bases from V and 4 bases from J, the junction contained 9 bases not matched to a gene.

The chain is built from TRBV5-1 and TRBJ1-4; TRBD1 matches 8 bases. Germline values: CDR1 SGHRS, CDR2 YFSETQ. The CDR3 loop spans 14 amino acids. Trimming at V came to 0 bases and at J to 8 bases, leaving 3 bases not matched to a gene. The CDR3 spells CASSLAGGIEKLFF. Written as DNA, the CDR3 is TGCGCCAGCAGCTTGGCAGGGGGCATAGAAAAACTGTTTTTT.

The chain uses TRBV4-3 and TRBJ1-1; weak D call: TRBD1 (6 bases). The germline V gene encodes CDR1 LGHNA and CDR2 YSLEER. The CDR3 is made up of 17 amino acids. Trimming shortened V by 1 base and J by 5 bases, and 20 bases separated the two germline ends. The CDR3 spells CASSQVGTQGPGTEAFF. Written as DNA, the CDR3 is TGCGCCAGCAGCCAAGTGGGGACCCAGGGGCCGGGTACTGAAGCTTTCTTT.

The chain has TRBV27 and TRBJ1-1, with D possibly matching TRBD1 (5 bases). The V end was cut by 6 bases, the J end by 3 bases, with 20 bases between. This CDR3 spans 16 amino acids. Germline V gene data show CDR1 as MNHEY and CDR2 as SMNVEV (reference sequence). CDR3 region: CASSSGGTDGDTEAFF. Written as DNA, the CDR3 is TGTGCCAGCAGCAGTGGGGGGACCGACGGGGACACTGAAGCTTTCTTT.

The chain links TRBV20-1 to TRBJ1-5; D unresolved. The CDR3 runs 16 residues. The V end lost 3 bases, the J end lost 1 base, and 16 bases lay between the germline ends. Germline CDR1 DFQATT, CDR2 SNEGSKA (reference sequence). CDR3 sequence reads: CSASSWRVTSNQPQHF. The CDR3 DNA reads TGCAGTGCTAGTAGTTGGCGGGTCACAAGCAATCAGCCCCAGCATTTT.

The genes are TRBV6-2 or TRBV6-3 and TRBJ2-3, with 15 nucleotides matching TRBD2. Per germline, CDR1 MNHEY and CDR2 SVGEGT. V was pared by 4 bases and J by 3 bases, with 5 bases of the junction left unmatched. The CDR3 is made up of 17 amino acids. Here the CDR3 DNA reads TGTGCCAGCAGTTCGGGACTAGCGGGAGGTAGGACAGATACGCAGTATTTT. It yields the protein CASSSGLAGGRTDTQYF.

The rearrangement links TRBV9 to TRBJ2-7; D is possibly TRBD2 (5 bases). The CDR3 has 13 amino acids. Per germline, CDR1 SGDLS and CDR2 YYNGEE. V was shortened by 10 bases and J by 5 bases, with 19 bases between the two germline ends. The CDR3 nucleotides are TGTGCCGGACTCTCAGAGCTGGGGAACGAGCAGTACTTC. Translated, it gives CAGLSELGNEQYF.

The chain links TRBV4-3 to TRBJ1-2, with a weak D call TRBD1 (6 bases). The CDR3 has 17 amino acids. Trimming took off 0 bases at V and 4 bases at J, with 18 bases between the two ends. Germline V gene data show CDR1 as LGHNA and CDR2 as YSLEER. The DNA of the CDR3 is TGCGCCAGCAGCCAAGAACTAGAGAACAGGGATATCTATGGCTACACCTTC. Its translation is CASSQELENRDIYGYTF.

V is TRBV30 and J is TRBJ1-3; no definite D call. CDR3 size: 14 residues. Germline V gives CDR1 GTSNPN, CDR2 SVGIG (reference sequence). V was clipped by 1 base and J by 9 bases, with 16 bases between them. CDR3 coding DNA: TGTGCCTGGAGTGAGACTAGGTTGGGGAGCACCATATATTTT. This gives the protein CAWSETRLGSTIYF.

This chain connects TRBV19 to TRBJ1-4; D call uncertain. The CDR3 runs to 12 residues. Trimming took off 3 bases at V and 12 bases at J, with 11 bases between the two ends. The germline CDR1 and CDR2 sequences are LNHDA and SQIVND (reference sequence). CDR3 region: CASSIGLRELFF. Written as DNA, the CDR3 is TGTGCCAGTAGTATTGGCCTGCGGGAACTGTTTTTT. Full variable domain (rest looked up from reference TRBV19 and TRBJ1-4): DGGITQSPKYLFRKEGQNVTLSCEQNLNHDAMYWYRQDPGQGLRLIYYSQIVNDFQKGDIAEGYSVSREKKESFPLTVTSAQKNPTAFYLCASSIGLRELFFGSGTQLSVL.

The genes are TRBV7-2 and TRBJ2-7; no clear D gene. The CDR3 runs to 14 residues. From germline, CDR1 is SGHTA and CDR2 FQGNSA. Trimming left V 4 bases short and J 3 bases short, with 13 bases between. CDR3 residues: CASSYTTFGYEQYF. The CDR3 region has the DNA TGTGCCAGCAGCTACACTACCTTTGGCTACGAGCAGTACTTC.

This clone was counted once. V and J are TRBV13 and TRBJ2-7; D possibly corresponds to TRBD1 (5 bases). The V gene lost 6 bases and the J gene lost 5 bases, with 8 bases spanning the gap. The germline CDR1 and CDR2 sequences are PRHDT and FYEKMQ (reference sequence). The CDR3 totals 11 residues. The CDR3 loop reads CASSSGNEQYF. In nucleotides, the CDR3 is TGTGCCAGCAGTTCAGGGAACGAGCAGTACTTC.

V is TRBV6-5 and J is TRBJ1-2; 11 bases map to TRBD1. Germline CDR1 is MNHEY and CDR2 is SVGAGI. V shed 6 bases and J 6 bases; nucleotides not matched to a gene: 6. The CDR3 runs to 14 residues. The CDR3 reads CASSLGQGVHGYTF. The DNA for the CDR3 is TGTGCCAGCAGCCTGGGACAGGGGGTACATGGCTACACCTTC.

The chain joins TRBV9 to TRBJ1-1; 8 bases fit TRBD1. The V and J ends lost 4 bases and 4 bases, in that order; junction bases with no gene match: 12. CDR3 length: 16 residues. CDR1 SGDLS and CDR2 YYNGEE come from the germline V gene. CDR3 region: CASSPRQGLGGTEAFF. CDR3 coding DNA: TGTGCCAGCAGCCCGCGACAGGGGCTGGGGGGCACTGAAGCTTTCTTT.

The V gene is TRBV9, the J gene TRBJ1-2, with D possibly matching TRBD1 (6 bases). CDR3 length: 13 residues. Germline loops: CDR1 SGDLS, CDR2 YYNGEE. Trimming removed 7 bases from V and 8 bases from J, with 18 bases in between. This chain's CDR3 is CASDAGGARGYTF. CDR3 nucleotide sequence: TGTGCCAGCGACGCGGGGGGGGCGCGGGGCTACACCTTC.

This clone occurred once. V and J are TRBV28 and TRBJ2-7; 11 bases are shared with TRBD2. CDR1 is MDHEN and CDR2 is SYDVKM in the germline V gene. With V trimmed by 3 bases and J by 7 bases, 14 bases remained unmatched. This CDR3 is built from 17 residues. The CDR3 sequence is CASSLGSGRADGNEQYF. Here the CDR3 DNA reads TGTGCCAGCAGTTTGGGTAGCGGGAGGGCCGACGGGAATGAGCAGTACTTC.

This clone is a singleton in its sample. V gene TRBV5-5 combines with J gene TRBJ2-7; 7 bases map to TRBD1. The germline gives CDR1 SGHKS, CDR2 YYEKEE (reference sequence). This CDR3 region has 17 residues. V lost 4 bases to trimming and J lost 5 bases; unmatched junction nucleotides: 18. The CDR3 sequence is CASSRTTPRRQGDEQYF. CDR3 nucleotide sequence: TGTGCCAGCAGCAGAACAACTCCTCGGAGACAGGGCGACGAGCAGTACTTC.

This clone was observed once. An end of the junction differs from the germline gene, which may be a read error. This rearrangement joins TRBV7-7 to TRBJ2-7; TRBD2 might be the D (5 bases). The germline V gene has CDR1 SSHAT and CDR2 FNYEAQ (reference sequence). The CDR3 totals 14 residues. CDR3 protein: CASSPGLISYEQYF. The CDR3 nucleotides are TGTGCTAGCAGCCCTGGACTGATTTCCTACGAGCAGTACTTC.

This clone occurred once. Germline and junction disagree at one end, which may indicate a read error. The chain has TRBV7-7 and TRBJ2-1; D may be TRBD1 (8 bases). Germline V gives CDR1 SSHAT, CDR2 FNYEAQ (reference sequence). The CDR3 sequence is 17 residues long. CDR3 bases: TGTGCTAGCAGCTTAGGGAGGGGGACAGGTTCCTACAATGAGCAGTTCTTC. Translating it yields CASSLGRGTGSYNEQFF.

The chain is built from TRBV6-2 or TRBV6-3 and TRBJ2-2, with a tentative D call TRBD1 (5 bases). V lost 0 bases and J lost 6, with 23 bases in between. Germline CDR1 reads MNHEY; CDR2 reads SVGEGT. This CDR3 has 19 amino acids. CDR3 DNA sequence: TGTGCCAGCAGTTACTCAGGGTTAAGGGGCCGGAGAAGATCCGGGGAGCTGTTTTTT. This translates into CASSYSGLRGRRRSGELFF.

The rearrangement joins TRBV10-3 to TRBJ1-4; D might be TRBD1 (5 bases). CDR3 length: 14 amino acids. Germline V gene sequence: CDR1 ENHRY, CDR2 SYGVKD. V was cut by 3 bases and J by 6 bases, with 11 bases left in between. Here the CDR3 DNA reads TGTGCCATCAGTGAACGGGTAGGGGATGAAAAACTGTTTTTT. This translates into CAISERVGDEKLFF.

The table lists this clone with a count of one. The chain employs TRBV28 and TRBJ2-7, with TRBD1 as a possible D gene (6 bases). The V gene lost 1 base and the J gene lost 5 bases, with 9 bases spanning the gap. From germline, CDR1 is MDHEN and CDR2 SYDVKM. The CDR3 is made up of 13 amino acids. The CDR3 coding sequence is TGTGCCAGCAGTTTATCAGGGGTGGACGAGCAGTACTTC. Its translation: CASSLSGVDEQYF.

V usage is TRBV6-5 and J usage is TRBJ2-7; a possible D gene is TRBD1 (6 bases). The ends were cut back, 4 bases at V and 6 bases at J, with 16 bases in the middle. The germline V gene encodes CDR1 MNHEY and CDR2 SVGAGI. CDR3 length: 14 residues. The CDR3: CASSSNRELGEQYF. As DNA, the CDR3 is TGTGCCAGCAGTTCAAACAGGGAACTGGGCGAGCAGTACTTC.

The rearrangement links TRBV19 to TRBJ2-6; TRBD2 might be the D (5 bases). The CDR3 is 17 residues long. V lost 4 bases and J lost 0, with 13 bases in between. CDR1 LNHDA and CDR2 SQIVND come from the germline V gene (reference sequence). The CDR3 bases are TGTGCCAGTAGTAGGGAGTTTCCGAACTCTGGGGCCAACGTCCTGACTTTC. Amino acids: CASSREFPNSGANVLTF.